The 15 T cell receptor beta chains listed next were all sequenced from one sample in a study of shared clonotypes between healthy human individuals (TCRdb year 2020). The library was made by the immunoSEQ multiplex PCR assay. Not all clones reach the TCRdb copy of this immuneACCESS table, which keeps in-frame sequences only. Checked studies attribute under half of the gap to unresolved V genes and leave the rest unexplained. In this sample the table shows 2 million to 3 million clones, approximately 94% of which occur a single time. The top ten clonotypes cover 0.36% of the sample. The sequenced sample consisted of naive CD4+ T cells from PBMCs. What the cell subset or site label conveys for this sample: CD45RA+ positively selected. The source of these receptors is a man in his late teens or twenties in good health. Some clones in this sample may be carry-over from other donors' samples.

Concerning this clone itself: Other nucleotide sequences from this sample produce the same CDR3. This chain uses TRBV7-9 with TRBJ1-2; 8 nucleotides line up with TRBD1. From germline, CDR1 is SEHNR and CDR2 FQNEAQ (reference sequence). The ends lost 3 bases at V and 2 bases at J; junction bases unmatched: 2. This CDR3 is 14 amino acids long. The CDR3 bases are TGTGCCAGCAGCTTCGGACAGGGCAACTATGGCTACACCTTC. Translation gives CASSFGQGNYGYTF.

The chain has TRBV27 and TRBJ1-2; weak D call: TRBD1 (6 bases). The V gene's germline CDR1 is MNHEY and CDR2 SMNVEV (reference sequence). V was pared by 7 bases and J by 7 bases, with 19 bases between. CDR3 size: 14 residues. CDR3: CASTQHGGQGGYTF. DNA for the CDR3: TGTGCCAGCACCCAACACGGGGGGCAGGGTGGCTACACCTTC.

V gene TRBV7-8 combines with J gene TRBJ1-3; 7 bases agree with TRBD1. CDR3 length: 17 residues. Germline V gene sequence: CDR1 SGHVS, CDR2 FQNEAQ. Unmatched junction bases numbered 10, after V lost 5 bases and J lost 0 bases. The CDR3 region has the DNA TGTGCCAGCAGCCCACGGGACAGAACTTCCTCTGGAAACACCATATATTTT. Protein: CASSPRDRTSSGNTIYF. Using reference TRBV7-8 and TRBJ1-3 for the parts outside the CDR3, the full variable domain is GAGVSQSPRYKVAKRGQDVALRCDPISGHVSLFWYQQALGQGPEFLTYFQNEAQLDKSGLPSDRFFAERPEGSVSTLKIQRTQQEDSAVYLCASSPRDRTSSGNTIYFGEGSWLTVV.

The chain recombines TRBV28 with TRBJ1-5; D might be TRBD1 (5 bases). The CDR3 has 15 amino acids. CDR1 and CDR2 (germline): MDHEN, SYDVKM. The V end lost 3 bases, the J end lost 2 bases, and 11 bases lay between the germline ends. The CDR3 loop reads CASSFEGLGNQPQHF. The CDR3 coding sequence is TGTGCCAGCAGTTTCGAGGGGTTGGGCAATCAGCCCCAGCATTTT.

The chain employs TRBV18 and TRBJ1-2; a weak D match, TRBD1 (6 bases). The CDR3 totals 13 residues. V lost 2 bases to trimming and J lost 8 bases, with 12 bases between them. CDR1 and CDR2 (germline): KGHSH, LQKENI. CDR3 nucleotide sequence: TGTGCCAGCTCACCAGGGGACAAGAGGGGCTACACCTTC. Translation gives CASSPGDKRGYTF.

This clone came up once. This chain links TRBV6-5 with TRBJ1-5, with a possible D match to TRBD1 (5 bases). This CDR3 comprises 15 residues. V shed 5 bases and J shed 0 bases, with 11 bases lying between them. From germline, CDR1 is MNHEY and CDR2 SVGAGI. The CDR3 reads CASSPGTPSNQPQHF. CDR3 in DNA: TGTGCCAGCAGTCCTGGGACTCCTAGCAATCAGCCCCAGCATTTT.

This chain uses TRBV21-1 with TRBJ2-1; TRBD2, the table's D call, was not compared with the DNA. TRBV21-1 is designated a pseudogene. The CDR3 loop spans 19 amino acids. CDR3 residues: CASSKVGLIRADSYNEQFF. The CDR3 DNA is TGTGCCAGCAGCAAAGTAGGGCTGATAAGAGCGGACTCCTACAATGAGCAGTTCTTC.

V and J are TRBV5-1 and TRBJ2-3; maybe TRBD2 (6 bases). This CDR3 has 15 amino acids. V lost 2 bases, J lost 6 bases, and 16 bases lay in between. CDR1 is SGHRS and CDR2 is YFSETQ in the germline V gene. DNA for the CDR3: TGCGCCAGCAGCTTTGACTCGCCGGGGAGGGATACGCAGTATTTT. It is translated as CASSFDSPGRDTQYF.

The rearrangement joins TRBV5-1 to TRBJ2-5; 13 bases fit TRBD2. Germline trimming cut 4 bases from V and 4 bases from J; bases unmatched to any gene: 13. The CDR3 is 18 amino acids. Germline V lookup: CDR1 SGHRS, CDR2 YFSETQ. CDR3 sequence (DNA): TGCGCCAGCAGCCCACGGACTAGCGGGAGTAGGGGTCCAGAGACCCAGTACTTC. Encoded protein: CASSPRTSGSRGPETQYF.

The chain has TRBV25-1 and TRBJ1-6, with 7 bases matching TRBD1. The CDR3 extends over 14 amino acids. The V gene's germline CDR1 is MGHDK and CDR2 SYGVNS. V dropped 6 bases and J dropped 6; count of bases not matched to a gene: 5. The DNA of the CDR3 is TGTGCCAGCAGAGACGGACAGGTTAATTCACCCCTCCACTTT. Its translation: CASRDGQVNSPLHF.

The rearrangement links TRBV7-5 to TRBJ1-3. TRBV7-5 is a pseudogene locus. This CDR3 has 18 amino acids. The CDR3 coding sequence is TGTGCCAGAAGCCCCTGGGACCGGATGGGGTCGTCTGGAAACACCATATATTTT. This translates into CARSPWDRMGSSGNTIYF.

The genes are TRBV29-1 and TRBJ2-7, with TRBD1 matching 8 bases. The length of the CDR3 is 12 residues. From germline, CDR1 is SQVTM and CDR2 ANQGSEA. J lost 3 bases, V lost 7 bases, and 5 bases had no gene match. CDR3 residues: CSGGQGGYEQYF. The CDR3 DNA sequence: TGCAGCGGTGGACAGGGAGGCTACGAGCAGTACTTC.

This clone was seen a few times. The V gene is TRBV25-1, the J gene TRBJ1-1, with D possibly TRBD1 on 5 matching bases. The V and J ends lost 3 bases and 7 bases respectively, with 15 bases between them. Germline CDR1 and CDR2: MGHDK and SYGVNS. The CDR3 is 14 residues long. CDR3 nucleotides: TGTGCCAGCAGTGACTCGACAGTACGAGGTGAAGCTTTCTTT. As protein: CASSDSTVRGEAFF.

The CDR3 nucleotides are TGTGCCAGCAGCCCCGGACTAGATCTCTACGAGCAGTACTTC. Its protein is CASSPGLDLYEQYF. The chain joins TRBV11-2 to TRBJ2-7, with 7 bases that match TRBD2. V trimming: 5 bases; J trimming: 3 bases; junction bases outside the gene matches: 7. CDR3 length: 14 amino acids. The germline gives CDR1 SGHAT, CDR2 FQNNGV. Full variable domain (missing parts from reference TRBV11-2 and TRBJ2-7): EAGVAQSPRYKIIEKRQSVAFWCNPISGHATLYWYQQILGQGPKLLIQFQNNGVVDDSQLPKDRFSAERLKGVDSTLKIQPAKLEDSAVYLCASSPGLDLYEQYFGPGTRLTVT.

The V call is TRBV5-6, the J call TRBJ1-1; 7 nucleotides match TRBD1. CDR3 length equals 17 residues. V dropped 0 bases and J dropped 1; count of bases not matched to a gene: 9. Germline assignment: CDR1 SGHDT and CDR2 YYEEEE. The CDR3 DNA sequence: TGTGCCAGCAGCTTGGCCAATTCGTGGACAGGGAACACTGAAGCTTTCTTT. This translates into CASSLANSWTGNTEAFF.